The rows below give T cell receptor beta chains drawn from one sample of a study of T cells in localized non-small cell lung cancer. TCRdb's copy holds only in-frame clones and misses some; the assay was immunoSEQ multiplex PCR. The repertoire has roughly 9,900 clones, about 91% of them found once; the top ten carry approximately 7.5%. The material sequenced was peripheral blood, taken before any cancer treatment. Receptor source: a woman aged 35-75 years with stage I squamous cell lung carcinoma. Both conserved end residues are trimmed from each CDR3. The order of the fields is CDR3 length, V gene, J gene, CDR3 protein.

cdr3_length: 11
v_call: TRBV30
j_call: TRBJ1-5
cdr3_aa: ACSEHSNQPQH

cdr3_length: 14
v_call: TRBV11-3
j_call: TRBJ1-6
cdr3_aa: ASSSDRDPYNSPLH

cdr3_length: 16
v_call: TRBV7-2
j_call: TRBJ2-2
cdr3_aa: ASSLGGRGVPNTGELF

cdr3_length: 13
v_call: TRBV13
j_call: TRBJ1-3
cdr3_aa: ASSLWAGSGNTIY

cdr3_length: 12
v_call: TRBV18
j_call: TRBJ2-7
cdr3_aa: ASSYGTASYEQY

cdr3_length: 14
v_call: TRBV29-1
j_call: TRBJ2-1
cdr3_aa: SVEDFQGLSYNEQF

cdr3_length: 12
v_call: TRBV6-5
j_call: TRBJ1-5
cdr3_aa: ASRKGQGREPQH

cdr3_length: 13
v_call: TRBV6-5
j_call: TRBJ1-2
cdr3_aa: ASSRLGEANYGYT

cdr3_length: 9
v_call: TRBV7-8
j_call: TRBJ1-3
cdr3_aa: ASRTGNTIY

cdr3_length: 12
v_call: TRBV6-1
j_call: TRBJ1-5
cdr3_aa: ASKAYGLNQPQH

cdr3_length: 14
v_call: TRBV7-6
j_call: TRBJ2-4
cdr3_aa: ASSLEVRSAKNIQY

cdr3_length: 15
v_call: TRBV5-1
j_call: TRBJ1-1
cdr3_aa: ASSSGQGAIYATEAF

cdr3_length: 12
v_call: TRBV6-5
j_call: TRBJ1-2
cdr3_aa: ASSYSDRAGGYT